This T cell receptor (beta chain) was captured in a study of blood T cell repertoires in COVID-19 (dated by TCRdb to the early 2020s). With regard to the full study: The collaborator samples originated in the United States, Italy and Spain and spanned the acute and convalescent phases of COVID-19. The prospective study material was composed of cDNA or gDNA derived from T cells, B-cell-depleted T cells, or PBMCs. The dataset comprised deeply sampled blood TCRbeta repertoires from subjects exposed to, actively infected with, or recovered from COVID-19. The repertoires were released in a freely available public database meant as a resource for research on the immune response to SARS-CoV-2. The samples were drawn from the first 160 participants of the ongoing ImmuneRACE study and from 950 to 1,500 subjects provided by 6 global collaborators. Nearly every sample came with metadata listing a de-identified subject ID, COVID-19 status, age in years and sex. Where HLA class I and class II types were available, the types were taken from metadata supplied by the sample provider, not from assay-based typing. The paper's findings and limits, for the study overall: The quantity of clinical and demographic metadata differed by source and by participant and was supplied without curation.

Note on this clone: No antigen is known for it. No per-base quality is available; no much larger clone lies one base away.

At one collaborating source in Seattle, patients were enrolled during active infection and were followed longitudinally through the course of disease. The collaborating institutions used their own protocols to collect whole blood in K2EDTA tubes. For TCRbeta analysis, collaborator samples were shipped as frozen whole blood, as isolated PBMCs, or as DNA extracted from either sample type. TCRbeta CDR3 regions were amplified from genomic DNA by means of the immunoSEQ Assay, a bias-controlled multiplex PCR. In the source study's methods: The number of nucleated cells in each sample was estimated from the amplification of reference gene primers within the assay. Sequence reads were collapsed and filtered to measure the absolute abundance of every unique TCRbeta CDR3 rearrangement. For each sample, productive Simpson clonality was calculated by taking the square root of Simpson's diversity index across productive rearrangements. TCRdb carries this immuneACCESS record with in-frame sequences only. Its versions omit some clonotypes, under half of them owing to an unresolved V gene in the studies checked, with the rest unexplained. V, J and clone size are taken as reported in that table, and D and trimming were inferred from the DNA itself. In all, the sample holds hundreds of thousands of clones, and about 89% of those were seen once. The ten largest clones capture about 8% of the sample.

Reading from cysteine to phenylalanine, the CDR3 counts 16 amino acids. The sequence is cut down to CDR3 DNA, 48 bases in frame from base 1. For this chain, trimming is 4 bases at the V end and 6 bases at the J end, and the number of junction bases without a gene match is 12. The germline V gene (reference sequence) supplies CDR1 SGHNT and CDR2 YYREEE. The chain links TRBV5-4 with TRBJ2-1, with TRBD2 matching 8 junction bases. The TCR originated in a woman in her 50s with COVID-19, enrolled during active disease. The material sequenced was peripheral blood. DNA sequence: TGTGCCAGCAGCGTCCCAACTAGCGGCTGGTCCAATGAGCAGTTCTTC. The resulting protein is CASSVPTSGWSNEQFF.